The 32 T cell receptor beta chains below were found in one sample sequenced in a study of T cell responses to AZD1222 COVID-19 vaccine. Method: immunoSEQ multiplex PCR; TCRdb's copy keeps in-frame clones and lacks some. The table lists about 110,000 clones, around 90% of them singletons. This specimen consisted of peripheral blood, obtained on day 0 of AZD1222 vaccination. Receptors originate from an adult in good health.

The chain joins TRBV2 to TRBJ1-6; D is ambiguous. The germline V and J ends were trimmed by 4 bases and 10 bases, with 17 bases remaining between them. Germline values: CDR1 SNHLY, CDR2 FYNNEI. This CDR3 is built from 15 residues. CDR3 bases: TGTGCCAGCAGTGCCCCTAACAACCAAAAGTCACCCCTCCACTTT. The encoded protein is CASSAPNNQKSPLHF.

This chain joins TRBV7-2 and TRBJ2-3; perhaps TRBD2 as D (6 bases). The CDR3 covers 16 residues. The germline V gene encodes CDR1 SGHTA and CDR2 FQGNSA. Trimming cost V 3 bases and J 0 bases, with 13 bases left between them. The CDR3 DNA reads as TGTGCCAGCAGCTTTAACCTAGCGACAAGCACAGATACGCAGTATTTT. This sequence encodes CASSFNLATSTDTQYF.

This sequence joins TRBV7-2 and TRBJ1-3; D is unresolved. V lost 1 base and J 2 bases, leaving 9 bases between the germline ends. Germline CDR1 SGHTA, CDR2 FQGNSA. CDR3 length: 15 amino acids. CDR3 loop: CASSLVGGPGNTIYF. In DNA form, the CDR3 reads TGTGCCAGCAGCTTAGTTGGAGGGCCTGGAAACACCATATATTTT.

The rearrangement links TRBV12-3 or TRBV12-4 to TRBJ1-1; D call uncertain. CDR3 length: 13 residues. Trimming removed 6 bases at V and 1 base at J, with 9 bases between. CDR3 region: CASRTRENTEAFF. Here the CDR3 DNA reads TGTGCCAGCAGGACGAGGGAGAACACTGAAGCTTTCTTT.

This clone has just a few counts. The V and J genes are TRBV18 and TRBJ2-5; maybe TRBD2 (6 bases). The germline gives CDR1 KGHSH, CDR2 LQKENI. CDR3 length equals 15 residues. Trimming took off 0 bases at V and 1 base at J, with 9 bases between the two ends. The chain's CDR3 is CASSPPGGRQETQYF. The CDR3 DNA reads TGTGCCAGCTCACCACCGGGAGGTCGCCAAGAGACCCAGTACTTC.

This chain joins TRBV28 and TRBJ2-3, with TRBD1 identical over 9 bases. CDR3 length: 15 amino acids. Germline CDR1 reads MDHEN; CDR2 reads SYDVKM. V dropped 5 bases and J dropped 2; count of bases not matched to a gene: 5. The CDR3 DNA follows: TGTGCCAGCAGTCAACAGGGGGCATCCACAGATACGCAGTATTTT. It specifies CASSQQGASTDTQYF.

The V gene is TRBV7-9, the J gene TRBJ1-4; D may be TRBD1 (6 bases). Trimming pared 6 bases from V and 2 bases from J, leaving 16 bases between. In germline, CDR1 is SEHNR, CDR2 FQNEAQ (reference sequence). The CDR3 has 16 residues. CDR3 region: CASRLGGADTNEKLFF. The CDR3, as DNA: TGTGCCAGCAGACTCGGGGGGGCGGATACTAATGAAAAACTGTTTTTT.

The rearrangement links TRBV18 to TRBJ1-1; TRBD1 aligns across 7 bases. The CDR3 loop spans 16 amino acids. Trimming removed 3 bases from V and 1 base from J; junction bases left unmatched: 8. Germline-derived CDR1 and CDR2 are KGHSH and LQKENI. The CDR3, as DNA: TGTGCCAGCTCACCGGAGACAGGGCTTCGGAACACTGAAGCTTTCTTT. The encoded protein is CASSPETGLRNTEAFF.

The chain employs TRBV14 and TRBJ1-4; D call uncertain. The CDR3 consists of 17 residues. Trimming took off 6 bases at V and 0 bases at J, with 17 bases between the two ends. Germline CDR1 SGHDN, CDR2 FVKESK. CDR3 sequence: CASSPDGVVATNEKLFF. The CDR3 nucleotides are TGTGCCAGCAGTCCCGACGGTGTCGTTGCAACTAATGAAAAACTGTTTTTT.

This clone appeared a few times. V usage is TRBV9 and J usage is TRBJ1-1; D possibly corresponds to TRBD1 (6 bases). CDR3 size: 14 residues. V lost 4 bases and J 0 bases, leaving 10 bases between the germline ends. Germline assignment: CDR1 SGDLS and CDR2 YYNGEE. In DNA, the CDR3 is TGTGCCAGCAGCACAGACAGGTTGAACACTGAAGCTTTCTTT. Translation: CASSTDRLNTEAFF.

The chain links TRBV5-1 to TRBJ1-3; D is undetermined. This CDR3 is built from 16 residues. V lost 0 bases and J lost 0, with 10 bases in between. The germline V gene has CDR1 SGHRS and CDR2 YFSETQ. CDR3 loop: CASSLAWQSSGNTIYF. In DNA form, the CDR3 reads TGCGCCAGCAGCTTGGCGTGGCAGAGCTCTGGAAACACCATATATTTT.

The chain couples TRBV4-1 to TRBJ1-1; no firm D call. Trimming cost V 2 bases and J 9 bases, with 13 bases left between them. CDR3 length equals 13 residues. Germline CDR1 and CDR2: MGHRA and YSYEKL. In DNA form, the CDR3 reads TGCGCCAGCAGCCAAAACACTCCGATAAAAGCTTTCTTT. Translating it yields CASSQNTPIKAFF.

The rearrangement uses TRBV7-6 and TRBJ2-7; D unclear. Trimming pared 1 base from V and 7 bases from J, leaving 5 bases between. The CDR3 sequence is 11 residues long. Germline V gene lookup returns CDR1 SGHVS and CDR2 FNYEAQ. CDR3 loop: CASSLGREQYF. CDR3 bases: TGTGCCAGCAGCTTAGGCAGGGAGCAGTACTTC.

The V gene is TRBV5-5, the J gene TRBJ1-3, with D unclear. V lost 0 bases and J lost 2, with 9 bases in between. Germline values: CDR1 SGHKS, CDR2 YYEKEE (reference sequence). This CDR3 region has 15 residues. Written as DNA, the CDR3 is TGTGCCAGCAGCTTGGTAGCGGGTCCTGGAAACACCATATATTTT. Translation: CASSLVAGPGNTIYF.

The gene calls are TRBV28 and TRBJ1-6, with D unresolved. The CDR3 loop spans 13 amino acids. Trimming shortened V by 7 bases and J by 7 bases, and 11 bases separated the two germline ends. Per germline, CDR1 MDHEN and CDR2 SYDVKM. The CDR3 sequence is CASKPSLNSPLHF. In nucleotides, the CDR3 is TGTGCCAGCAAACCCAGCTTAAATTCACCCCTCCACTTT.

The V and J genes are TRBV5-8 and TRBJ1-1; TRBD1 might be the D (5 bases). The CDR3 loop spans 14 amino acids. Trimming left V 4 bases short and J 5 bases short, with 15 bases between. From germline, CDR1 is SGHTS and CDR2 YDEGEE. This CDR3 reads CASSAGIGGTEAFF. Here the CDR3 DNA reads TGTGCCAGCAGCGCAGGGATTGGGGGAACTGAAGCTTTCTTT.

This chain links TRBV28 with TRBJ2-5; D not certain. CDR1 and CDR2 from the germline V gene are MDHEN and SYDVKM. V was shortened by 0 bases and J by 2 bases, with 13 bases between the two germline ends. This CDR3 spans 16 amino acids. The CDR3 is CASSLWRGPDQETQYF. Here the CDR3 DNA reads TGTGCCAGCAGTTTATGGCGTGGCCCAGATCAAGAGACCCAGTACTTC.

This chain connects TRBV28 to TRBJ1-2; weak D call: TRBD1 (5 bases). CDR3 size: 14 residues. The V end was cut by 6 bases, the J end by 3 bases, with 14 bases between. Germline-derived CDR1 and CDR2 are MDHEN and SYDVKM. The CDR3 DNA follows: TGTGCCAGCAGCCCGGACATTAGGTACTATGGCTACACCTTC. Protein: CASSPDIRYYGYTF.

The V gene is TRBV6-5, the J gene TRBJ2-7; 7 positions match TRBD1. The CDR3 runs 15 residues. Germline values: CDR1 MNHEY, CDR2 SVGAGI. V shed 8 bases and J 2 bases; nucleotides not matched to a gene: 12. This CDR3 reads CASATTGNFPYEQYF. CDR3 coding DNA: TGTGCCAGCGCAACGACAGGGAATTTCCCCTACGAGCAGTACTTC.

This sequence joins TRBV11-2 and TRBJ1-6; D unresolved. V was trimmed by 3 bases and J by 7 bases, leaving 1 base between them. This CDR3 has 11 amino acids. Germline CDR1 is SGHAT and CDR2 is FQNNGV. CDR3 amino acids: CASSLNSPLHF. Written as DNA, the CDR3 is TGTGCCAGCAGCTTGAATTCACCCCTCCACTTT.

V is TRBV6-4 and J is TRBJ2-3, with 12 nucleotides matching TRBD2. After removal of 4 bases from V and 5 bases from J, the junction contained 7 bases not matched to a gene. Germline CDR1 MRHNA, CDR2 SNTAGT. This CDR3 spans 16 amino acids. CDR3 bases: TGTGCCAGCAGTGGCTTGACTAGCGGGAGTTTAGATACGCAGTATTTT. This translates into CASSGLTSGSLDTQYF.

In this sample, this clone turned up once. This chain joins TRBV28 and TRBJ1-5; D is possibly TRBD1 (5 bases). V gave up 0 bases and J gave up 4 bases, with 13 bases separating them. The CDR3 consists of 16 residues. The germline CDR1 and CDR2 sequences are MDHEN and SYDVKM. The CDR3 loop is CASSLWGGSGNQPQHF. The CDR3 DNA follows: TGTGCCAGCAGTTTATGGGGGGGTTCGGGGAATCAGCCCCAGCATTTT.

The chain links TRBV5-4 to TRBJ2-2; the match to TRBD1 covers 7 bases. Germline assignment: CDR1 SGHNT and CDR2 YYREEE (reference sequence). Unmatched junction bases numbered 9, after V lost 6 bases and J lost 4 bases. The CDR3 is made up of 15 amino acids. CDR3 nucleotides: TGTGCCAGCACCACGGACAGGAAGACCACCGGGGAGCTGTTTTTT. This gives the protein CASTTDRKTTGELFF.

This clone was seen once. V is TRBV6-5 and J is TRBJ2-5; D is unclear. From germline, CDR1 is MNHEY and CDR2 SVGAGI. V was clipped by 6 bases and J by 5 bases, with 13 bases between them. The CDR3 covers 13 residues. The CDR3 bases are TGTGCCAGCAGCCGGGCCTCGAAGGAGACCCAGTACTTC. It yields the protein CASSRASKETQYF.

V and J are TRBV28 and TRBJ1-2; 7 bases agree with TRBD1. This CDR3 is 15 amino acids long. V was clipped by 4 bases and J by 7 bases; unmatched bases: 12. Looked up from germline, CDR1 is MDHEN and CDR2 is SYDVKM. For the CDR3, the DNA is TGTGCCAGCAGTTCCCCATGGACAGGAGGGGGTGGCTACACCTTC. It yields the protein CASSSPWTGGGGYTF.

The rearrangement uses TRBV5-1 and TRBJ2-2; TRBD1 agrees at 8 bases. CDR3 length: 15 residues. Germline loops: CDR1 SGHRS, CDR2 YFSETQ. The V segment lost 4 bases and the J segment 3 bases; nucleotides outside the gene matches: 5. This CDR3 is CASSQDRADTGELFF. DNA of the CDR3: TGCGCCAGCAGCCAGGACAGGGCGGACACCGGGGAGCTGTTTTTT. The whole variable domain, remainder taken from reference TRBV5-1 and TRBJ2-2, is KAGVTQTPRYLIKTRGQQVTLSCSPISGHRSVSWYQQTPGQGLQFLFEYFSETQRNKGNFPGRFSGRQFSNSRSEMNVSTLELGDSALYLCASSQDRADTGELFFGEGSRLTVL.

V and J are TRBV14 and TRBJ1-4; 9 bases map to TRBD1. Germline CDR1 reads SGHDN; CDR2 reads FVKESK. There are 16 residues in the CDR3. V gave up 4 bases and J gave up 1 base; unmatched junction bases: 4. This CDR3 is CASSRRDRVTNEKLFF. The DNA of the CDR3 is TGTGCCAGCAGCCGGCGGGACAGGGTAACTAATGAAAAACTGTTTTTT.

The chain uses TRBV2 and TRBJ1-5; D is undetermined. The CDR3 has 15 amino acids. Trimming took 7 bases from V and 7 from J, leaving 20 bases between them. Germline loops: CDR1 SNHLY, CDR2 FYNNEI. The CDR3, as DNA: TGTGCCAGCATGTTGGCCGGAGGTCGGGGACAGCCCCAGCATTTT. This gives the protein CASMLAGGRGQPQHF.

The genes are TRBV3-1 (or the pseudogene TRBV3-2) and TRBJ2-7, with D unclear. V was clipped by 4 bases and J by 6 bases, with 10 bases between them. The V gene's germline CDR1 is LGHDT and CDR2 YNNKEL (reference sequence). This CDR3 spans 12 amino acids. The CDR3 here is CASSPRQPEQYF. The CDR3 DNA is TGTGCCAGCAGCCCGCGACAACCCGAGCAGTACTTC.

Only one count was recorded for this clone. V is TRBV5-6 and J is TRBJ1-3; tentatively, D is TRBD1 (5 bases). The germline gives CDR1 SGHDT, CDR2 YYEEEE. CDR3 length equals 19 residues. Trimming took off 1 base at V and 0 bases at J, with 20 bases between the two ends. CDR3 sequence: CASSLPGTHLGHSGNTIYF. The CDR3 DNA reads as TGTGCCAGCAGCTTGCCCGGGACCCATCTGGGCCACTCTGGAAACACCATATATTTT.

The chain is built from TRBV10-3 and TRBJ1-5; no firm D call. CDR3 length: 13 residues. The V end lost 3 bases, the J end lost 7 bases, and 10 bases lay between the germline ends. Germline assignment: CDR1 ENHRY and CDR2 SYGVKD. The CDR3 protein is CAISDEGGQPQHF. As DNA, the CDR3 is TGTGCCATCAGTGACGAGGGAGGGCAGCCCCAGCATTTT.

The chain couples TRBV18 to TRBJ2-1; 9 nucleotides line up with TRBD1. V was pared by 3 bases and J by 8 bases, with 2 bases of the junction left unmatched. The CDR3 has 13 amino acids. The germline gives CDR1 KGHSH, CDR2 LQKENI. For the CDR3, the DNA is TGTGCCAGCTCACCGGGACAGGGTGATGAGCAGTTCTTC. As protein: CASSPGQGDEQFF.